This is a list of T cell receptor beta chains from one sample in a study of CD8+ T cells in alopecia areata. TCRdb keeps only in-frame clones here, not all; method: immunoSEQ multiplex PCR. The data contain some 150,000 clones, roughly 64% of them singletons. Sample: CD4+ T cells sorted from blood, taken at week 0. The source of these receptors is a human donor with alopecia areata. Each CDR3 is given with its conserved first and last residue. Fields, in order: D gene, clone size, J gene, V gene, CDR3 DNA, CDR3 protein. The D gene is left open where the match is weak. Size values are once, few and many counts, or a class for expanded clones, and some rows have none.

D gene: .
clone size: .
J gene: TRBJ1-2
V gene: TRBV27
CDR3 DNA: TGTGCCAGCAGCTTACTCGGCTACACCTTC
CDR3 protein: CASSLLGYTF

D gene: TRBD1
clone size: .
J gene: TRBJ2-1
V gene: TRBV14
CDR3 DNA: TGTGCCAGCAGCCAAGTATGGACAGGGCAGGATGAGCAGTTCTTC
CDR3 protein: CASSQVWTGQDEQFF

D gene: TRBD1
clone size: .
J gene: TRBJ2-7
V gene: TRBV15
CDR3 DNA: TGTGCCACCAGCGGAAGGACAGGCCCCTACGAGCAGTACTTC
CDR3 protein: CATSGRTGPYEQYF

D gene: .
clone size: .
J gene: TRBJ2-5
V gene: TRBV30
CDR3 DNA: TGTGCCTGGAGTGACATGCCGGGACGGGGGTCAGAGACCCAGTACTTC
CDR3 protein: CAWSDMPGRGSETQYF

D gene: TRBD2
clone size: .
J gene: TRBJ2-1
V gene: TRBV30
CDR3 DNA: TGTGCCTGGAGTGATCGGCGGGGGGGCGAGCAGTTCTTC
CDR3 protein: CAWSDRRGGEQFF

D gene: TRBD1
clone size: .
J gene: TRBJ2-5
V gene: TRBV5-1
CDR3 DNA: TGCGCCAGCAGCTCCTACAGGGGAAAGGAGACCCAGTACTTC
CDR3 protein: CASSSYRGKETQYF

D gene: TRBD1
clone size: once
J gene: TRBJ1-6
V gene: TRBV5-6
CDR3 DNA: TGTGCCAGCAGCCGCTGGACAGGGTTGACTAATTCACCCCTCCACTTT
CDR3 protein: CASSRWTGLTNSPLHF

D gene: .
clone size: .
J gene: TRBJ2-5
V gene: TRBV7-3
CDR3 DNA: TGTGCCAGCAGCTTACTCGGCGACAGACAAGAGACCCAGTACTTC
CDR3 protein: CASSLLGDRQETQYF

D gene: .
clone size: .
J gene: TRBJ2-1
V gene: TRBV7-2
CDR3 DNA: TGTGCCAGCGGCGAGGGTGGGCAGTTCTTC
CDR3 protein: CASGEGGQFF

D gene: TRBD1
clone size: .
J gene: TRBJ1-5
V gene: TRBV2
CDR3 DNA: TGTGCCAGCAGTGAACGGGGAACAGGGGCCCAGCCCCAGCATTTT
CDR3 protein: CASSERGTGAQPQHF

D gene: .
clone size: .
J gene: TRBJ2-5
V gene: TRBV30
CDR3 DNA: TGTGCCTGGAGTCAGCATCAAGAGACCCAGTACTTC
CDR3 protein: CAWSQHQETQYF

D gene: TRBD1
clone size: .
J gene: TRBJ1-6
V gene: TRBV30
CDR3 DNA: TGTGCCTGGAGTATGCGCCGGGACAGGGCCCGACCCCTCCACTTT
CDR3 protein: CAWSMRRDRARPLHF

D gene: .
clone size: .
J gene: TRBJ1-6
V gene: TRBV4-1
CDR3 DNA: TGCGCCAGCAGCTCCGGGGTGGGGGTTAGCCATAATTCACCCCTCCACTTT
CDR3 protein: CASSSGVGVSHNSPLHF

D gene: TRBD1
clone size: few
J gene: TRBJ2-7
V gene: TRBV4-3
CDR3 DNA: TGCGCCAGCAGCCCCGACAGGGGACCCTACGAGCAGTACTTC
CDR3 protein: CASSPDRGPYEQYF

D gene: .
clone size: .
J gene: TRBJ2-3
V gene: TRBV11-2
CDR3 DNA: TGTGCCAGCGGCGTGGGCACAGATACGCAGTATTTT
CDR3 protein: CASGVGTDTQYF

D gene: TRBD1
clone size: few
J gene: TRBJ1-4
V gene: TRBV7-9
CDR3 DNA: TGTGCCAGCAGCTTACGACAGGGAGGGAATGAAAAACTGTTTTTT
CDR3 protein: CASSLRQGGNEKLFF

D gene: TRBD1
clone size: .
J gene: TRBJ2-3
V gene: TRBV29-1
CDR3 DNA: TGCAGCGTTCGGACAGGGGGTGGCGGAGATACGCAGTATTTT
CDR3 protein: CSVRTGGGGDTQYF

D gene: .
clone size: .
J gene: TRBJ1-2
V gene: TRBV4-3
CDR3 DNA: TGCGCCAGCAGCCAAGTTTCGCCGGGCACCAACTATGGCTACACCTTC
CDR3 protein: CASSQVSPGTNYGYTF

D gene: .
clone size: .
J gene: TRBJ2-1
V gene: TRBV5-1
CDR3 DNA: TGCGCCAGCACCTACGGAGGGGGAGGACGGTTCTTC
CDR3 protein: CASTYGGGGRFF

D gene: TRBD1
clone size: few
J gene: TRBJ1-2
V gene: TRBV29-1
CDR3 DNA: TGCAGCGCCTTCCCGGCGGGACAGATGATCTATGGCTACACCTTC
CDR3 protein: CSAFPAGQMIYGYTF

D gene: TRBD2
clone size: .
J gene: TRBJ2-3
V gene: TRBV7-2
CDR3 DNA: TGTGCCAGCAGTTCTAGCGGGGGGGCAGATACGCAGTATTTT
CDR3 protein: CASSSSGGADTQYF

D gene: TRBD1
clone size: .
J gene: TRBJ1-2
V gene: TRBV6-5
CDR3 DNA: TGTGCCAGCAGTCGGACAGGGGGTAACTATGGCTACACCTTC
CDR3 protein: CASSRTGGNYGYTF

D gene: .
clone size: .
J gene: TRBJ2-5
V gene: TRBV5-6
CDR3 DNA: TGTGCCAGCAGCTCAGGGAATTCGGAGACCCAGTACTTC
CDR3 protein: CASSSGNSETQYF

D gene: .
clone size: .
J gene: TRBJ1-6
V gene: TRBV7-9
CDR3 DNA: TGTGCCAGCAGCTCGACGACGGTAAATTCACCCCTCCACTTT
CDR3 protein: CASSSTTVNSPLHF

D gene: .
clone size: .
J gene: TRBJ2-1
V gene: TRBV10-3
CDR3 DNA: TGTGCCATCAGTGAGTCTGGGGCAGAGCAGTTCTTC
CDR3 protein: CAISESGAEQFF

D gene: .
clone size: .
J gene: TRBJ1-4
V gene: TRBV6-5
CDR3 DNA: TGTGCCAGCAGCAGGGACATCAAGACTGAAAAACTGTTTTTT
CDR3 protein: CASSRDIKTEKLFF

D gene: .
clone size: once
J gene: TRBJ1-1
V gene: TRBV29-1
CDR3 DNA: TGCAGCGTTGAGGACCCAACCATCGGACGGGGGTTCGTTGGACGGATCTCGAACACTGAAGCTTTCTTT
CDR3 protein: CSVEDPTIGRGFVGRISNTEAFF

D gene: .
clone size: few
J gene: TRBJ2-3
V gene: TRBV23-1
CDR3 DNA: TGCGCCAGCAGTCAATCGCCCACAGATACGCAGTATTTT
CDR3 protein: CASSQSPTDTQYF

D gene: .
clone size: .
J gene: TRBJ2-5
V gene: TRBV5-1
CDR3 DNA: TGCGCCAGCAGCTTGGCCGAGACTAGTGAGACCCAGTACTTC
CDR3 protein: CASSLAETSETQYF

D gene: TRBD1
clone size: .
J gene: TRBJ1-2
V gene: TRBV30
CDR3 DNA: TGTGCCTGGAGTAGGGGACAGAACTATGGCTACACCTTC
CDR3 protein: CAWSRGQNYGYTF

D gene: .
clone size: .
J gene: TRBJ2-5
V gene: TRBV5-1
CDR3 DNA: TGCGCCAGCAGCTTGACCCGACTCGGGGAGACCCAGTACTTC
CDR3 protein: CASSLTRLGETQYF

D gene: .
clone size: .
J gene: TRBJ2-2
V gene: TRBV25-1
CDR3 DNA: TGTGCCCCCGAGAGGGGTAGCACCGGGGAGCTGTTTTTT
CDR3 protein: CAPERGSTGELFF

D gene: .
clone size: few
J gene: TRBJ2-6
V gene: TRBV27
CDR3 DNA: TGTGCCAGCAGTTCGCAGGGTGGGAGTAGCTCTGGGGCCAACGTCCTGACTTTC
CDR3 protein: CASSSQGGSSSGANVLTF

D gene: .
clone size: .
J gene: TRBJ2-7
V gene: TRBV13
CDR3 DNA: TGTGCCAGCAGCTTAGGCCGAAAGGACCGCTTCTCCTACGAGCAGTACTTC
CDR3 protein: CASSLGRKDRFSYEQYF

D gene: .
clone size: .
J gene: TRBJ1-1
V gene: TRBV7-9
CDR3 DNA: TGTGCCAGCACCTTACAGGTCGTGAACACTGAAGCTTTCTTT
CDR3 protein: CASTLQVVNTEAFF

D gene: TRBD1
clone size: .
J gene: TRBJ2-7
V gene: TRBV7-2
CDR3 DNA: TGTGCCAGCAGCCTCGGACAGGGGGCCTATAACGAGCAGTACTTC
CDR3 protein: CASSLGQGAYNEQYF

D gene: TRBD2
clone size: .
J gene: TRBJ2-7
V gene: TRBV7-2
CDR3 DNA: TGTGCCAGCAGACTAGCGGGGGGGCCGCAATACGAGCAGTACTTC
CDR3 protein: CASRLAGGPQYEQYF

D gene: TRBD1
clone size: .
J gene: TRBJ2-2
V gene: TRBV2
CDR3 DNA: TGTGCCAGCAGTGACAGGACAGGGGTTACCGGGGAGCTGTTTTTT
CDR3 protein: CASSDRTGVTGELFF

D gene: .
clone size: .
J gene: TRBJ1-2
V gene: TRBV23-1
CDR3 DNA: TGCGCCAGCAGTCTCCGTCTTCACCATGGCTACACCTTC
CDR3 protein: CASSLRLHHGYTF

D gene: .
clone size: many
J gene: TRBJ1-4
V gene: TRBV27
CDR3 DNA: TGTGCCAGCAGTTTAAAATGGGCAACTAATGAAAAACTGTTTTTT
CDR3 protein: CASSLKWATNEKLFF

D gene: TRBD2
clone size: .
J gene: TRBJ2-3
V gene: TRBV5-1
CDR3 DNA: TGCGCCAGCAGCTTATCGGCTAGCGGGGGAACAGATACGCAGTATTTT
CDR3 protein: CASSLSASGGTDTQYF

D gene: .
clone size: once
J gene: TRBJ1-3
V gene: TRBV30
CDR3 DNA: TGTGCCTGGAGGGCAGGGAAGACCTCTTCCTCTGGAAACACCATATATTTT
CDR3 protein: CAWRAGKTSSSGNTIYF

D gene: .
clone size: .
J gene: TRBJ2-4
V gene: TRBV5-6
CDR3 DNA: TGTGCCAGCACCTCGGTGGGGGTTCAAGCCAAAAACATTCAGTACTTC
CDR3 protein: CASTSVGVQAKNIQYF

D gene: TRBD1
clone size: .
J gene: TRBJ1-2
V gene: TRBV30
CDR3 DNA: TGTGCCTGGGGTACAGGGGGACGCTATGGCTACACCTTC
CDR3 protein: CAWGTGGRYGYTF

D gene: TRBD2
clone size: few
J gene: TRBJ2-1
V gene: TRBV2
CDR3 DNA: TGTGCCAGCAGTTTCGGGGGGTACTACAATGAGCAGTTCTTC
CDR3 protein: CASSFGGYYNEQFF

D gene: .
clone size: .
J gene: TRBJ1-2
V gene: TRBV29-1
CDR3 DNA: TGCAGCGTTGGATGGGGGGCCACTAACTATGGCTACACCTTC
CDR3 protein: CSVGWGATNYGYTF

D gene: .
clone size: .
J gene: TRBJ2-3
V gene: TRBV2
CDR3 DNA: TGTGCCAGCAGATTGGACAGTGCTAGCACAGATACGCAGTATTTT
CDR3 protein: CASRLDSASTDTQYF

D gene: TRBD1
clone size: .
J gene: TRBJ2-5
V gene: TRBV29-1
CDR3 DNA: TGCAGCGTGAGGACAGGGGGCGGGGAGACCCAGTACTTC
CDR3 protein: CSVRTGGGETQYF

D gene: .
clone size: .
J gene: TRBJ1-1
V gene: TRBV30
CDR3 DNA: TGTGCCTGGATCGGCTACGGGAACACTGAAGCTTTCTTT
CDR3 protein: CAWIGYGNTEAFF

D gene: .
clone size: once
J gene: TRBJ1-6
V gene: TRBV4-2
CDR3 DNA: TGTGCCAGCAGCCAACTAGACCTCCCCGGCAGTTCACCCCTCCACTTT
CDR3 protein: CASSQLDLPGSSPLHF

D gene: .
clone size: .
J gene: TRBJ2-3
V gene: TRBV30
CDR3 DNA: TGTGCCTGGAACGGGATTACTAGCACAGATACGCAGTATTTT
CDR3 protein: CAWNGITSTDTQYF

D gene: .
clone size: .
J gene: TRBJ1-2
V gene: TRBV5-4
CDR3 DNA: TGTGCCAGCAGGGGTACTAACTATGGCTACACCTTC
CDR3 protein: CASRGTNYGYTF

D gene: TRBD1
clone size: few
J gene: TRBJ2-3
V gene: TRBV9
CDR3 DNA: TGTGCCAGCAGCGTAGGAGGGGGCTGGGTAGATACGCAGTATTTT
CDR3 protein: CASSVGGGWVDTQYF

D gene: .
clone size: few
J gene: TRBJ1-1
V gene: TRBV2
CDR3 DNA: TGTGCCAGCCGGCAGCTGAACACTGAAGCTTTCTTT
CDR3 protein: CASRQLNTEAFF